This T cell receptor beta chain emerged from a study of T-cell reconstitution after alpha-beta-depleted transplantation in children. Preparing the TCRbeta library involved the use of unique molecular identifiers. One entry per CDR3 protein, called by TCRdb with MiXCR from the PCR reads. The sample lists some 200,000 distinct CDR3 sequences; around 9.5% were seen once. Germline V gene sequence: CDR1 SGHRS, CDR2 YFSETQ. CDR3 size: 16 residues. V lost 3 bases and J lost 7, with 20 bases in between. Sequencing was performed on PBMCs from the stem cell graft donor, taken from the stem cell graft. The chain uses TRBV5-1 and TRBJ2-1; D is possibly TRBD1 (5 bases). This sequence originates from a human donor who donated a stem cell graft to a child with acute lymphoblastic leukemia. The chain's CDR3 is CASSSGLGPSKNEQFF. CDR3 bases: TGCGCCAGCAGCTCCGGGCTGGGGCCGAGTAAGAATGAGCAGTTCTTC.